Below, 8 T cell receptor beta chains from the same sample are listed, as sequenced in a study of shared clonotypes between healthy human individuals. TCRdb's copy holds only in-frame clones and misses some; the assay was immunoSEQ multiplex PCR. The table has about 2.2 million clones, 90% to 95% seen once. Naive CD8 cells lacked CD45RO, underwent positive selection for CCR7 and left out terminally differentiated effector memory CD45RA+ cells. The sequenced sample was naive CD8+ T cells from PBMCs. Every receptor here comes from a man aged 18 to 29 in good health. Some clones in this sample may be carry-over from other donors' samples.

V gene TRBV11-2 combines with J gene TRBJ2-7; D is tentatively TRBD1 or TRBD2 (7 bases each). V was shortened by 3 bases and J by 4 bases, with 13 bases between the two germline ends. The germline gives CDR1 SGHAT, CDR2 FQNNGV. The CDR3 covers 14 residues. The CDR3 DNA is TGTGCCAGCAGCTTTTCAGGGGGGGGTTACGAGCAGTACTTC. Protein product: CASSFSGGGYEQYF. Full variable domain (outside the CDR3, taken from reference TRBV11-2 and TRBJ2-7): EAGVAQSPRYKIIEKRQSVAFWCNPISGHATLYWYQQILGQGPKLLIQFQNNGVVDDSQLPKDRFSAERLKGVDSTLKIQPAKLEDSAVYLCASSFSGGGYEQYFGPGTRLTVT.

This chain uses TRBV25-1 with TRBJ1-4; D not resolved. Per the germline V gene, CDR1 is MGHDK and CDR2 is SYGVNS. The CDR3 extends over 12 amino acids. V was shortened by 1 base and J by 16 bases, with 13 bases between the two germline ends. In DNA, the CDR3 is TGTGCCAGCAGTGAATTCGGGCAGGCAAAGTTTTTT. This codes for CASSEFGQAKFF.

The chain recombines TRBV30 with TRBJ2-7; D is undetermined. The germline V gene has CDR1 GTSNPN and CDR2 SVGIG (reference sequence). This CDR3 is 16 amino acids long. V dropped 0 bases and J dropped 2 bases, with 17 bases sitting between them. Here the CDR3 reads CAWSVPFSRAAYEQYF. The CDR3 bases are TGTGCCTGGAGTGTACCGTTCAGCCGGGCAGCCTACGAGCAGTACTTC.

This clone has more than one count but fewer than ten. The CDR3 DNA reads TGTGCCAGCAAGCAAAAAGGCGACTATGGCTACACCTTC. Protein: CASKQKGDYGYTF. The V gene is TRBV9, the J gene TRBJ1-2; D not resolved. Germline assignment: CDR1 SGDLS and CDR2 YYNGEE. The CDR3 is 13 amino acids. Trimming cost V 6 bases and J 3 bases, with 12 bases left between them.

V and J are TRBV5-4 and TRBJ2-3; 8 positions agree with TRBD2. After removal of 2 bases from V and 7 bases from J, the junction contained 9 bases not matched to a gene. In germline, CDR1 is SGHNT, CDR2 YYREEE (reference sequence). This CDR3 comprises 15 residues. The CDR3 region is CASSLKRELANTQYF. The DNA for the CDR3 is TGTGCCAGCAGCTTAAAGCGGGAGTTAGCAAATACGCAGTATTTT. Using reference TRBV5-4 and TRBJ2-3 for the parts outside the CDR3, the full variable domain is ETGVTQSPTHLIKTRGQQVTLRCSSQSGHNTVSWYQQALGQGPQFIFQYYREEENGRGNFPPRFSGLQFPNYSSELNVNALELDDSALYLCASSLKRELANTQYFGPGTRLTVL.

CDR3 nucleotides: TGCAGCGTTGGTGACGGCAATGAGCAGTTCTTC. Translated, it gives CSVGDGNEQFF. The chain couples TRBV29-1 to TRBJ2-1; D is unclear. Germline V CDR1 and CDR2: SQVTM, ANQGSEA. The CDR3 extends over 11 amino acids. Trimming left V 4 bases short and J 6 bases short, with 7 bases between.

The gene calls are TRBV4-3 and TRBJ1-1; a weak D match, TRBD1 (5 bases). This CDR3 comprises 15 residues. The germline V and J ends were trimmed by 4 bases and 0 bases, with 12 bases remaining between them. Germline assignment: CDR1 LGHNA and CDR2 YSLEER. CDR3 bases: TGCGCCAGCAGCCTAGAAAGACAGCTGAACACTGAAGCTTTCTTT. It codes for CASSLERQLNTEAFF.

The chain couples TRBV9 to TRBJ2-2, with 10 nucleotides matching TRBD1. The V segment lost 0 bases and the J segment 6 bases; nucleotides outside the gene matches: 5. Germline V gene sequence: CDR1 SGDLS, CDR2 YYNGEE. The CDR3 consists of 16 residues. The CDR3 sequence: CASSVGDRGLPGELFF. DNA for the CDR3: TGTGCCAGCAGCGTAGGCGACAGGGGGCTGCCCGGGGAGCTGTTTTTT.